The subject of this entry is one T cell receptor beta chain. What antigen it recognizes has not been identified. No per-base quality is available; no much larger clone lies one base away. Libraries were made using the immunoSEQ multiplex PCR assay. TCRdb stores this immuneACCESS table with in-frame sequences only. Part of the clones is absent; in the studies checked, under half of the shortfall reflects unresolved V genes, and no reason is known for the rest. For this sample there are about 40,000 clones; 80% to 90% appear just once. In total, the top ten clones hold 0.45% to 0.65% of the sample. These data belong to a study of T cell changes during pregnancy in multiple sclerosis (dated by TCRdb to the late 2010s). Describing the broader study: Changes in the T cell repertoire over the course of pregnancy were examined in this study in women with multiple sclerosis.

Relative to germline, V is 0 bases shorter and J is 0 bases shorter, with 17 bases between their ends. The cysteine opens and the phenylalanine closes a CDR3 of 18 amino acids. CDR3 DNA is the only sequence kept; it has 54 bases, read in frame from the first base. This chain joins TRBV6-7 to TRBJ1-1, with a tentative D gene TRBD1 over 5 matching bases. TRBV6-7 is an ORF for which the function is uncertain. The TCR was taken from a female donor with multiple sclerosis, enrolled in a pregnancy study. Sequences were derived from CD4+ T cells from peripheral blood mononuclear cells, sampled in the first trimester of pregnancy. CDR3 region: CASSYSSRADALNTEAFF. The nucleotides read TGTGCCAGCAGTTACTCCTCCAGGGCGGATGCTTTGAACACTGAAGCTTTCTTT.